These 22 T cell receptor beta chains were all obtained from the same sample, sequenced in a study of shared clonotypes between healthy human individuals. Only in-frame clones appear in the TCRdb table, and some are missing; sequencing was by immunoSEQ multiplex PCR. Of some 2,400,000 clones in the sample, around 95% were seen once. What was sequenced was naive CD4+ T cells sorted from blood. Specified subset: CD45RA+ positively selected. These receptors originate from a man between 18 and 29 years old in good health.

The chain joins TRBV7-2 to TRBJ1-5, with D perhaps matching TRBD1 (6 bases). The CDR3 contains 13 residues. CDR1 is SGHTA, CDR2 FQGNSA, per germline. The ends were cut back, 5 bases at V and 5 bases at J, with 10 bases in the middle. CDR3: CASSPGQYQPQHF. CDR3 in DNA: TGTGCCAGCAGCCCCGGACAGTATCAGCCCCAGCATTTT.

The chain combines TRBV5-1 with TRBJ2-7; 7 bases agree with TRBD1. CDR3 length: 13 residues. The trim removed 5 bases at V and 7 bases at J, leaving 9 bases unmatched. Germline CDR1 and CDR2: SGHRS and YFSETQ. The CDR3 region is CASRIGTGEEQYF. CDR3 nucleotides: TGCGCCAGCAGAATCGGAACAGGGGAAGAGCAGTACTTC.

The CDR3 is CASSPTSAGDNEQFF. The CDR3 DNA follows: TGTGCCAGCAGCCCAACTAGCGCGGGGGACAATGAGCAGTTCTTC. The chain joins TRBV7-3 to TRBJ2-1; 7 nucleotides match TRBD2. J gave up 5 bases and V 5 bases, and 9 bases lay outside the gene matches. CDR1 SGHTA and CDR2 FQGTGA come from the germline V gene. The CDR3 loop spans 15 amino acids.

This chain uses TRBV18 with TRBJ1-2, with TRBD1 as a possible D gene (5 bases). Germline V gene lookup returns CDR1 KGHSH and CDR2 LQKENI. This CDR3 spans 13 amino acids. The V and J ends lost 6 bases and 7 bases respectively, with 15 bases between them. CDR3 residues: CASSLSPGGGYTF. In DNA form, the CDR3 reads TGTGCCAGCTCGCTATCTCCCGGGGGTGGCTACACCTTC.

With regard to this clone: Other DNA sequences of this sample code for an identical CDR3. The rearrangement uses TRBV29-1 and TRBJ1-1, with D maybe TRBD1 (5 bases). This CDR3 has 13 amino acids. Germline loops: CDR1 SQVTM, CDR2 ANQGSEA. The V end was cut by 3 bases, the J end by 0 bases, with 8 bases between. The CDR3 spells CSVEGRLNTEAFF. DNA of the CDR3: TGCAGCGTTGAGGGGCGTTTGAACACTGAAGCTTTCTTT.

The CDR3 coding sequence is TGTGCCAGCAGTTATCGTCAGGATTGGATTTACAATGAGCAGTTCTTC. This translates into CASSYRQDWIYNEQFF. This chain uses TRBV2 with TRBJ2-1; D remains unclear. The V and J ends lost 5 bases and 4 bases respectively, with 18 bases between them. The CDR3 runs to 16 residues. Germline V gene sequence: CDR1 SNHLY, CDR2 FYNNEI.

J is TRBJ2-7 and V is TRBV21-1; the table's D call TRBD1 went unverified against the DNA. TRBV21-1 is deemed a pseudogene. The CDR3 extends over 15 amino acids. The CDR3 spells CASSKGQGLQLEQYF. The CDR3 DNA follows: TGTGCCAGCAGCAAAGGACAGGGTCTCCAGCTCGAGCAGTACTTC.

This chain uses TRBV2 with TRBJ1-4; TRBD1 matches 7 bases. The CDR3 is made up of 13 amino acids. Germline assignment: CDR1 SNHLY and CDR2 FYNNEI. The V and J ends lost 6 bases and 6 bases, in that order; junction bases with no gene match: 4. The CDR3 reads CASRRGLDEKLFF. The DNA of the CDR3 is TGTGCCAGCAGGAGGGGGCTGGATGAAAAACTGTTTTTT.

This clone has more than one count but fewer than ten. This chain connects TRBV19 to TRBJ1-2, with D maybe TRBD1 (5 bases). V lost 1 base and J 6 bases, leaving 15 bases between the germline ends. This CDR3 is built from 15 residues. Germline CDR1 is LNHDA and CDR2 is SQIVND (reference sequence). CDR3 sequence: CASSIVTGPRNGYTF. The CDR3 DNA is TGTGCCAGTAGTATAGTAACAGGACCCCGAAATGGCTACACCTTC. The whole variable domain, filled in from reference TRBV19 and TRBJ1-2, reads DGGITQSPKYLFRKEGQNVTLSCEQNLNHDAMYWYRQDPGQGLRLIYYSQIVNDFQKGDIAEGYSVSREKKESFPLTVTSAQKNPTAFYLCASSIVTGPRNGYTFGSGTRLTVV.

This rearrangement joins TRBV6-1 to TRBJ2-7; TRBD2 matches at 13 bases. V trimming: 4 bases; J trimming: 3 bases; junction bases outside the gene matches: 6. The length of the CDR3 is 16 residues. Germline assignment: CDR1 MNHNS and CDR2 SASEGT. The CDR3 loop is CASSGGTSGVFYEQYF. In DNA form, the CDR3 reads TGTGCCAGCAGTGGGGGGACTAGCGGGGTGTTCTACGAGCAGTACTTC.

This clone has only one observation. This rearrangement joins TRBV19 to TRBJ2-4, with TRBD2 identical over 7 bases. V dropped 3 bases and J dropped 3; count of bases not matched to a gene: 8. CDR3 length equals 16 residues. Per germline, CDR1 LNHDA and CDR2 SQIVND (reference sequence). The CDR3 loop reads CASSISPQRGKNIQYF. The CDR3 nucleotides are TGTGCCAGTAGTATTTCCCCCCAGCGGGGCAAAAACATTCAGTACTTC. The whole variable domain, filled in from reference TRBV19 and TRBJ2-4, reads DGGITQSPKYLFRKEGQNVTLSCEQNLNHDAMYWYRQDPGQGLRLIYYSQIVNDFQKGDIAEGYSVSREKKESFPLTVTSAQKNPTAFYLCASSISPQRGKNIQYFGAGTRLSVL.

This chain connects TRBV19 to TRBJ1-6; 10 bases line up with TRBD1. CDR3 size: 13 residues. V shed 3 bases, J shed 11 bases, and the junction held 1 base outside the gene matches. Germline assignment: CDR1 LNHDA and CDR2 SQIVND (reference sequence). CDR3 in amino acids: CASSMDRGAPLHF. In DNA, the CDR3 is TGTGCCAGTAGTATGGACAGGGGGGCACCCCTCCACTTT. The full variable domain, its missing parts supplied by reference TRBV19 and TRBJ1-6, is DGGITQSPKYLFRKEGQNVTLSCEQNLNHDAMYWYRQDPGQGLRLIYYSQIVNDFQKGDIAEGYSVSREKKESFPLTVTSAQKNPTAFYLCASSMDRGAPLHFGNGTRLTVT.

The rearrangement joins TRBV2 to TRBJ2-7; tentative D call: TRBD2 (5 bases). CDR3 length: 17 amino acids. Germline CDR1 SNHLY, CDR2 FYNNEI. V was pared by 6 bases and J by 2 bases, with 23 bases between. The DNA for the CDR3 is TGTGCCAGCAGCGAGCCCGGACTGAGCGATTCGACCTACGAGCAGTACTTC. As protein: CASSEPGLSDSTYEQYF.

This clone was seen only once. Other DNA sequences in the sample encode the same CDR3. The chain couples TRBV18 to TRBJ1-6; 10 bases map to TRBD1. CDR1 and CDR2 (germline): KGHSH, LQKENI. The length of the CDR3 is 14 residues. V lost 4 bases and J lost 7; bases outside the gene matches: 1. CDR3 residues: CASSLDRGNSPLHF. DNA for the CDR3: TGTGCCAGCTCACTGGACAGGGGGAATTCACCCCTCCACTTT.

V is TRBV7-9 and J is TRBJ2-5; D gene ambiguous. The CDR3 sequence is 12 residues long. Trimming cost V 7 bases and J 5 bases, with 11 bases left between them. Looked up from germline, CDR1 is SEHNR and CDR2 is FQNEAQ (reference sequence). The CDR3, as DNA: TGTGCCAGCACCTCCCGGCGTGAGACCCAGTACTTC. Residues: CASTSRRETQYF.

This clone showed up just a few times. Written as DNA, the CDR3 is TGCGCCAGCCGATCCTACGAGCAGTACTTC. This sequence encodes CASRSYEQYF. The chain links TRBV23-1 to TRBJ2-7; D is ambiguous. TRBV23-1 is known as an ORF, though its function is uncertain. Trimming took off 8 bases at V and 1 base at J, with 3 bases between the two ends. This CDR3 spans 10 amino acids.

The chain carries TRBV19 and TRBJ1-3; no reliable D call. Germline lookup yields CDR1 LNHDA and CDR2 SQIVND (reference sequence). Trimming shortened V by 5 bases and J by 0 bases, and 11 bases separated the two germline ends. The CDR3 spans 15 residues. Here the CDR3 DNA reads TGTGCCAGTAGTGCACTAGGGATCTCTGGAAACACCATATATTTT. As protein: CASSALGISGNTIYF.

This clone occurred once. This sequence joins TRBV5-4 and TRBJ2-7; 8 nucleotides agree with TRBD1. The CDR3 consists of 14 residues. With 3 bases clipped from V and 5 bases from J, the junction kept 7 bases outside the gene matches. Germline V gene sequence: CDR1 SGHNT, CDR2 YYREEE (reference sequence). The CDR3 protein is CASSSGQGGNEQYF. CDR3 bases: TGTGCCAGCAGCTCAGGACAGGGAGGTAACGAGCAGTACTTC.

Of note for this clone: Other DNA sequences within the sample encode an identical CDR3. V usage is TRBV10-3 and J usage is TRBJ2-7, with TRBD2 matching 11 bases. The CDR3 has 15 residues. CDR1 is ENHRY and CDR2 is SYGVKD in the germline V gene. The V gene end was trimmed by 0 bases and the J gene end by 4 bases; junction bases not matched to a gene: 2. CDR3 sequence (DNA): TGTGCCATCAGTGAGTCGGCTAGCGGGGGGTACGAGCAGTACTTC. Translated: CAISESASGGYEQYF.

J is TRBJ1-1 and V is TRBV10-3; a weak D match, TRBD1 (5 bases). V shed 3 bases and J shed 2 bases, with 13 bases lying between them. Germline V gene data show CDR1 as ENHRY and CDR2 as SYGVKD. The CDR3 extends over 15 amino acids. The CDR3 is CAISDLLQGNTEAFF. The CDR3 bases are TGTGCCATCAGTGACTTGTTGCAGGGAAACACTGAAGCTTTCTTT.

V is TRBV7-2 and J is TRBJ1-2; D is uncertain. Between the trimmed V and J ends, which lost 3 bases and 4 bases, there was a span of 9 bases. Germline V gene data show CDR1 as SGHTA and CDR2 as FQGNSA. The CDR3 is made up of 13 amino acids. CDR3 amino acids: CASSLRTFYGYTF. CDR3 DNA sequence: TGTGCCAGCAGCTTGAGAACTTTCTATGGCTACACCTTC.

CDR3 bases: TGCGCCAGCAGCTTGGAAGGGAATAACCAAGAGACCCAGTACTTC. Translation: CASSLEGNNQETQYF. The V call is TRBV5-1, the J call TRBJ2-5, with D unclear. The CDR3 has 15 amino acids. Per germline, CDR1 SGHRS and CDR2 YFSETQ. Trimming cost V 0 bases and J 0 bases, with 9 bases left between them.